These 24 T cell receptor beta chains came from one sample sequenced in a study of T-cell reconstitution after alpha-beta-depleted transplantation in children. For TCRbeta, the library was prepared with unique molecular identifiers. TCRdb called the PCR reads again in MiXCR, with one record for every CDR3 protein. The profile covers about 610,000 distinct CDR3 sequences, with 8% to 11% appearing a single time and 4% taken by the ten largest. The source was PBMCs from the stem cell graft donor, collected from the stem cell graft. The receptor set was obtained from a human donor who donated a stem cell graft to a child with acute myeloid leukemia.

CDR3 residues: CASSLIGDPTSTDTQYF. The CDR3 DNA reads TGTGCCAGCAGCTTAATAGGGGACCCCACTAGCACAGATACGCAGTATTTT. J is TRBJ2-3 and V is TRBV7-3; D is possibly TRBD1 or TRBD2 (5 bases each). CDR1 is SGHTA, CDR2 FQGTGA, per germline. V was cut by 1 base and J by 0 bases, with 14 bases left in between. This CDR3 is 17 amino acids long.

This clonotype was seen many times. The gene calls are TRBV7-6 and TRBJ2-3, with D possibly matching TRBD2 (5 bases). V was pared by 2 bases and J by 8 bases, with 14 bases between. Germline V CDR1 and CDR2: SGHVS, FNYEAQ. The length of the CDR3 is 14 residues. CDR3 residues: CASSLKERVGTQYF. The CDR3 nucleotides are TGTGCCAGCAGCTTAAAGGAGAGGGTCGGTACGCAGTATTTT.

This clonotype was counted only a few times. The CDR3 DNA reads as TGTGCCAGCAGTCTCAGGGGACAGGCGTACGAGCAGTACTTC. Its protein product is CASSLRGQAYEQYF. The gene calls are TRBV27 and TRBJ2-7; 8 bases line up with TRBD1. The CDR3 loop spans 14 amino acids. The V and J ends lost 5 bases and 4 bases, in that order; junction bases with no gene match: 7. The germline gives CDR1 MNHEY, CDR2 SMNVEV (reference sequence).

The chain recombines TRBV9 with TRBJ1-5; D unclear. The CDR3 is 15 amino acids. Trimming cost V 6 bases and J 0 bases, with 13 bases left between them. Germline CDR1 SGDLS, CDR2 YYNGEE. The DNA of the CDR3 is TGTGCCAGCATCGCCCGGGTCCCTAGCAATCAGCCCCAGCATTTT. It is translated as CASIARVPSNQPQHF. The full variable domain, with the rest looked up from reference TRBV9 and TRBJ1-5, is DSGVTQTPKHLITATGQRVTLRCSPRSGDLSVYWYQQSLDQGLQFLIQYYNGEERAKGNILERFSAQQFPDLHSELNLSSLELGDSALYFCASIARVPSNQPQHFGDGTRLSIL.

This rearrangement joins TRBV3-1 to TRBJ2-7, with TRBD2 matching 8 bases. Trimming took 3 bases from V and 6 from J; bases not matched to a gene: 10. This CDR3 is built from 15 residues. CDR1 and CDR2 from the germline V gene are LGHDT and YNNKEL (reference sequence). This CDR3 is CASSHNGREVIEQYF. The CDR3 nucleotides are TGTGCCAGCAGCCACAATGGGCGGGAGGTAATCGAGCAGTACTTC.

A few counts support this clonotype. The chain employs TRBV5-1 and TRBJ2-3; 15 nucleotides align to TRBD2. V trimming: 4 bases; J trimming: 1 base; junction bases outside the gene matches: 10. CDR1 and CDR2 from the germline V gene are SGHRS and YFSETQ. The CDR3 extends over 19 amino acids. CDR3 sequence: CASSVGLAGGQVGTDTQYF. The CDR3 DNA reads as TGCGCCAGCAGCGTCGGACTAGCGGGAGGGCAGGTCGGCACAGATACGCAGTATTTT.

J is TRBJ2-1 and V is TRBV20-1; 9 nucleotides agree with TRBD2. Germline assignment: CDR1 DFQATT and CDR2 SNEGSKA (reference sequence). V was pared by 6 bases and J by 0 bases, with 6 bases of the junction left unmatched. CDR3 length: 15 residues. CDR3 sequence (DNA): TGCAGTGCGAGGACTAGCGCAAGCTCCTACAATGAGCAGTTCTTC. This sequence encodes CSARTSASSYNEQFF.

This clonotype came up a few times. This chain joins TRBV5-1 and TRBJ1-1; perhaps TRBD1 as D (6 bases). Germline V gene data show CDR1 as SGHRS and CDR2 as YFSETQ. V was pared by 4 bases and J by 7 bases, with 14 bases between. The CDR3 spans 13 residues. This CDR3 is CASSPGGGLEAFF. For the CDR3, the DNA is TGCGCCAGCAGCCCGGGGGGGGGGCTTGAAGCTTTCTTT.

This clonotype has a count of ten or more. CDR3 in amino acids: CASSLAGAGANVLTF. CDR3 bases: TGTGCCAGCAGTCTAGCAGGGGCTGGGGCCAACGTCCTGACTTTC. The chain joins TRBV28 to TRBJ2-6; D is possibly TRBD1 (6 bases). The CDR3 is 15 residues long. V lost 5 bases to trimming and J lost 2 bases, with 10 bases between them. Germline V gives CDR1 MDHEN, CDR2 SYDVKM.

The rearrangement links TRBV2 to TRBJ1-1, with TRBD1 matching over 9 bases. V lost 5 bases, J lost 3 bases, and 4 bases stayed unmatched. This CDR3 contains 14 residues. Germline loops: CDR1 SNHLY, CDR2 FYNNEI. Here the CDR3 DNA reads TGTGCCAGCAGTCAGAACAGGGGGCACACTGAAGCTTTCTTT. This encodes CASSQNRGHTEAFF.

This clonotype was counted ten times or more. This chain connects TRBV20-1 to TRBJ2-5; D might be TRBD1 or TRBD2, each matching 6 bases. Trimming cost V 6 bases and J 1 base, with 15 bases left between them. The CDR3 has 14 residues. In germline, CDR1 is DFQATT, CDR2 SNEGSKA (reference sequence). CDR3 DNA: TGCAGTGCCCATTTTGAGGGGGGCCAAGAGACCCAGTACTTC. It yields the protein CSAHFEGGQETQYF.

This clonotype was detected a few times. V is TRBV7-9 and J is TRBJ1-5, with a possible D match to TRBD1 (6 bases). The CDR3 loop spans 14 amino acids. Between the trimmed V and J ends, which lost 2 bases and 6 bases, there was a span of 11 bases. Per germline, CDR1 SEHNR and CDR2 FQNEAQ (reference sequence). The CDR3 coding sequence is TGTGCCAGCAGCTTACAGGGAGGGGGTCAGCCCCAGCATTTT. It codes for CASSLQGGGQPQHF.

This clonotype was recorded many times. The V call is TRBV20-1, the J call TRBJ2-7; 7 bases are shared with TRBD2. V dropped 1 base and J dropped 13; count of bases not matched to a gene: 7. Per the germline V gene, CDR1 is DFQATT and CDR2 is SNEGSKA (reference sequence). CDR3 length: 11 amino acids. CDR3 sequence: CSARVGGLEYF. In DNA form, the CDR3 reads TGCAGTGCTAGAGTTGGAGGACTAGAATACTTC.

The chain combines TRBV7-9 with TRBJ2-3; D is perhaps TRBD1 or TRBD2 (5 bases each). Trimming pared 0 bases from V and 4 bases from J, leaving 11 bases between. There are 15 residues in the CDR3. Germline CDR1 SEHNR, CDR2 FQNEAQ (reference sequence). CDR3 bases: TGTGCCAGCAGCTTAGCGAGCCAGGGAGCAGATACGCAGTATTTT. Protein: CASSLASQGADTQYF. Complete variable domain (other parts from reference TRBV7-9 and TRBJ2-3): DTGVSQNPRHKITKRGQNVTFRCDPISEHNRLYWYRQTLGQGPEFLTYFQNEAQLEKSRLLSDRFSAERPKGSFSTLEIQRTEQGDSAMYLCASSLASQGADTQYFGPGTRLTVL.

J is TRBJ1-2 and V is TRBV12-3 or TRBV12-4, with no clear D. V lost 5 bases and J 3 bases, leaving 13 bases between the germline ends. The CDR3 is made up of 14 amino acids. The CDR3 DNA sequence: TGTGCCAGCAGTCTCGGCGGACTTTACTATGGCTACACCTTC. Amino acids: CASSLGGLYYGYTF.

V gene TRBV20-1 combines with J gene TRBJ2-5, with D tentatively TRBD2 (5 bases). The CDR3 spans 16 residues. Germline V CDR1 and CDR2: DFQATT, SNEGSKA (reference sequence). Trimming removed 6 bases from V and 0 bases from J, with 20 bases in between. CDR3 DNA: TGCAGTGCCCTAGAAGGGAGCGGAATGAACCAAGAGACCCAGTACTTC. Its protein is CSALEGSGMNQETQYF.

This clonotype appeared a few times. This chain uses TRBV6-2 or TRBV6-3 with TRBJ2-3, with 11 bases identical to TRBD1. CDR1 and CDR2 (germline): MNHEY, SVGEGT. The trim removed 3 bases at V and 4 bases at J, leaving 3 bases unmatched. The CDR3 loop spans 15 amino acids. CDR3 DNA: TGTGCCAGCAGTTATACGGGACAGGGGGCAGATACGCAGTATTTT. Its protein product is CASSYTGQGADTQYF.

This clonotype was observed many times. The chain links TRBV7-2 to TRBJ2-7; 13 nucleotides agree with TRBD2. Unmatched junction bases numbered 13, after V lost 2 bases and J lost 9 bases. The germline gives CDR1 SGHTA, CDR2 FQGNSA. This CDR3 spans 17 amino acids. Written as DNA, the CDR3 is TGTGCCAGCAGCTTACTGGGACTAGCGGGACCTTGGGTGAGGCAGTACTTC. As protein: CASSLLGLAGPWVRQYF.

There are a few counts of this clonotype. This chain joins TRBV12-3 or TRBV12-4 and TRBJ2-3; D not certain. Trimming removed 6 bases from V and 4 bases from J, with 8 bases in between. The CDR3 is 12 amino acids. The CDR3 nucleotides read TGTGCCAGCAGCCTGAACTCAGATACGCAGTATTTT. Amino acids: CASSLNSDTQYF.

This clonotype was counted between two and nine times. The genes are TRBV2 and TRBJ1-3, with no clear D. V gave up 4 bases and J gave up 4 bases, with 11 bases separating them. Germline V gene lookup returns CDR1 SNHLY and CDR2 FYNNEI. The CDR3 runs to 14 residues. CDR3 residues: CASSGEGFGNTIYF. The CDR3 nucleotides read TGTGCCAGCAGTGGAGAAGGGTTCGGAAACACCATATATTTT. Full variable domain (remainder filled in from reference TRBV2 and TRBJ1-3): EPEVTQTPSHQVTQMGQEVILRCVPISNHLYFYWYRQILGQKVEFLVSFYNNEISEKSEIFDDQFSVERPDGSNFTLKIRSTKLEDSAMYFCASSGEGFGNTIYFGEGSWLTVV.

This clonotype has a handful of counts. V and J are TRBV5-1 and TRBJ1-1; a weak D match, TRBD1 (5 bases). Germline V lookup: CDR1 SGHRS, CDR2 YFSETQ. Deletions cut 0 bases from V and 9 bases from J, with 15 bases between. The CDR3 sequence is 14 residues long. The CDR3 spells CASSLGLQERKAFF. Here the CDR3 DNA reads TGCGCCAGCAGCTTGGGGCTACAGGAACGGAAAGCTTTCTTT.

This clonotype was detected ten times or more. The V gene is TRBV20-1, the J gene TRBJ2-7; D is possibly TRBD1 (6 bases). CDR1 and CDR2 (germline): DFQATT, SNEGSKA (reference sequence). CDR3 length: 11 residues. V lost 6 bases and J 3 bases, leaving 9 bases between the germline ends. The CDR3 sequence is CSAGHNYEQYF. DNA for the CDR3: TGCAGTGCGGGACACAACTACGAGCAGTACTTC.

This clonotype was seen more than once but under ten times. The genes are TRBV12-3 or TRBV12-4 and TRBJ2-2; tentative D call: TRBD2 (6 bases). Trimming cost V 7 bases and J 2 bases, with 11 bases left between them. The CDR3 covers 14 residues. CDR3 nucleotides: TGTGCCAGCATCCCGGGACTTAACACCGGGGAGCTGTTTTTT. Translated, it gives CASIPGLNTGELFF.

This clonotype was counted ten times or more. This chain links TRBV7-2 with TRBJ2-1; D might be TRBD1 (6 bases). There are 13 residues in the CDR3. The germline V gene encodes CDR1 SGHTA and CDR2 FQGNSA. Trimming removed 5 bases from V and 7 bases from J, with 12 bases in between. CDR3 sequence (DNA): TGTGCCAGCAGCGGCCAGGGGTGGAATGAGCAGTTCTTC. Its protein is CASSGQGWNEQFF.